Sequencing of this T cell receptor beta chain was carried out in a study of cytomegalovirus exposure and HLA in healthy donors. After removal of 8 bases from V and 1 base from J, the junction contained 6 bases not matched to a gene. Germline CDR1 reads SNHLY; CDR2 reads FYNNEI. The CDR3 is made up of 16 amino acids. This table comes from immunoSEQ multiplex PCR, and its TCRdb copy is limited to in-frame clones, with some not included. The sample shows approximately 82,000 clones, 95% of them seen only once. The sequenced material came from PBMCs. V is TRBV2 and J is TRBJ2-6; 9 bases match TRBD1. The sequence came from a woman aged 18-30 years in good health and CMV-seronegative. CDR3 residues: CASEGQGNSGANVLTF. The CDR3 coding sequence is TGTGCCAGCGAGGGACAGGGCAATTCTGGGGCCAACGTCCTGACTTTC.